These 8 T cell receptor beta chains were sequenced from one sample in a study of PD-1 blockade in classical Hodgkin lymphoma. The time point denotes: cycle 4 day 1 (C4D1), after five to seven weeks of nivolumab. There was relapse after autologous stem cell transplantation in every patient, and there was variation in brentuximab vedotin exposure. Generated by immunoSEQ multiplex PCR, the TCRdb table keeps only in-frame clones and is missing some. The sample shows around 90,000 clones, around 78% of them seen only once. Here the sequenced sample was peripheral blood mononuclear cells (PBMCs), taken before the fourth cycle of nivolumab. These receptors were obtained from a human donor with classical Hodgkin lymphoma.

The V and J genes are TRBV18 and TRBJ2-7; the match to TRBD1 covers 10 bases. The CDR3 has 14 amino acids. V was clipped by 5 bases and J by 4 bases; unmatched bases: 5. Germline V gene lookup returns CDR1 KGHSH and CDR2 LQKENI. CDR3 nucleotides: TGTGCCAGCTCAAACCGGGACAGGGGTTACGAGCAGTACTTC. Translation: CASSNRDRGYEQYF. The variable domain in full, completed from reference TRBV18 and TRBJ2-7, reads NAGVMQNPRHLVRRRGQEARLRCSPMKGHSHVYWYRQLPEEGLKFMVYLQKENIIDESGMPKERFSAEFPKEGPSILRIQQVVRGDSAAYFCASSNRDRGYEQYFGPGTRLTVT.

The V call is TRBV2, the J call TRBJ2-5; D is ambiguous. Germline assignment: CDR1 SNHLY and CDR2 FYNNEI. The CDR3 has 13 residues. Trimming stripped 4 bases from V and 2 bases from J, with 8 bases between. CDR3 bases: TGTGCCAGCAGTGTTACAGCACAAGAGACCCAGTACTTC. This encodes CASSVTAQETQYF.

V is TRBV4-3 and J is TRBJ2-3; possibly TRBD1 for D (5 bases). The CDR3 sequence is 14 residues long. The germline V and J ends were trimmed by 0 bases and 4 bases, with 8 bases remaining between them. Per the germline V gene, CDR1 is LGHNA and CDR2 is YSLEER. This chain's CDR3 is CASSQEAGPDTQYF. The DNA of the CDR3 is TGCGCCAGCAGCCAAGAGGCAGGGCCAGATACGCAGTATTTT.

Comment on this clone: One end of the junction varies from germline; a read error may be responsible. J is TRBJ2-3 and V is TRBV28, with TRBD2 matching over 7 bases. CDR3 size: 16 residues. Germline V lookup: CDR1 MDHEN, CDR2 SYDVKM. CDR3: CASSPTSASSTDTQFF. The CDR3 nucleotides are TGTGCCAGCAGTCCTACTAGCGCCTCTAGCACAGATACGCAGTTTTTT.

The chain recombines TRBV4-1 with TRBJ2-3; the match to TRBD1 covers 11 bases. Germline values: CDR1 MGHRA, CDR2 YSYEKL. J gave up 0 bases and V 2 bases, and 16 bases lay outside the gene matches. CDR3 length: 21 residues. For the CDR3, the DNA is TGCGCCAGCAGCCAAACACCGGGACAGGGGGTTTCGGGGGGTAGCACAGATACGCAGTATTTT. Translation: CASSQTPGQGVSGGSTDTQYF.

This clone has just a few counts. The rearrangement joins TRBV25-1 to TRBJ2-7, with D perhaps assigned TRBD1 or TRBD2 (6 bases each). V was cut by 3 bases and J by 4 bases, with 10 bases left in between. Germline V lookup: CDR1 MGHDK, CDR2 SYGVNS. The CDR3 sequence is 13 residues long. For the CDR3, the DNA is TGTGCCAGCAGTGACGGGGGCGCGTACGAGCAGTACTTC. Translation: CASSDGGAYEQYF.

V is TRBV10-3 and J is TRBJ2-7; D is unclear. In germline, CDR1 is ENHRY, CDR2 SYGVKD. The V end lost 2 bases, the J end lost 0 bases, and 8 bases lay between the germline ends. The CDR3 contains 14 residues. The chain's CDR3 is CAISEGAGSYEQYF. The CDR3 DNA reads as TGTGCCATCAGTGAGGGCGCCGGCTCCTACGAGCAGTACTTC.

This sequence joins TRBV27 and TRBJ2-1; D gene unclear. This CDR3 spans 16 amino acids. Germline lookup yields CDR1 MNHEY and CDR2 SMNVEV (reference sequence). V gave up 3 bases and J gave up 6 bases, with 18 bases separating them. CDR3 in DNA: TGTGCCAGCAGTTTCCAGGACCCTAGGTGGGGCAATGAGCAGTTCTTC. Its translation is CASSFQDPRWGNEQFF.